The table lists the clone carrying this T cell receptor beta chain with a few counts. What it recognizes is unknown. This record belongs to a study of blood T cells in healthy people across ages. PBMCs, at least 7 million per sample, were isolated. J was trimmed by 3 bases and V by 6 bases; bases with no gene match: 11. Per germline, CDR1 MNHEY and CDR2 SVGEGT. CDR3 size: 16 residues. Sample-barcoded 5' priming and a J-beta primer mix drove a second PCR of 7 to 11 cycles. TCRdb fed the 5' RACE reads into MiXCR, producing one record per CDR3 protein. Here the sample spans about 500,000 distinct CDR3 sequences, around 24% being singletons. Study-wide results and caveats: Fewer expanded clones and more diversity marked long-lived versus aged donors.

The same data also went into a second study, on T cells of mothers and their children. From that second work: All donors were healthy and Caucasian; they were a few mothers and their six children. In unrelated and related pairs, TCR recombination output is shaped in a similar way by thymic selection.

V is TRBV6-2 or TRBV6-3 and J is TRBJ2-5; TRBD1 matches 9 bases. Sequenced: blood. The sequence was obtained from a boy between 10 and 17 years old in good health. The CDR3 nucleotides are TGTGCCAGCAGAACCCTGGACAGGGGAGTGGAAGAGACCCAGTACTTC. Translating it yields CASRTLDRGVEETQYF.